The clone carrying this T cell receptor (beta chain) was detected once. This sample is drawn from a study of blood T cell repertoires in COVID-19. Study-wide background: There were acute and convalescent COVID-19 samples, and they came from the United States, Italy and Spain. T cells, B-cell-depleted T cells, or PBMCs supplied cDNA or gDNA.

Germline V gives CDR1 LGHDT, CDR2 YNNKEL (reference sequence). CDR3 length equals 15 residues. V lost 7 bases, J lost 4 bases, and 8 bases stayed unmatched. The authors' processing: It was from reference gene primer amplification that nucleated cell counts were estimated. The assay was immunoSEQ multiplex PCR, and TCRdb's table has in-frame clones only and misses some. That table supplies the V and J calls and clone size; D and trimming were determined from the DNA. The profile shows about 70,000 clones, roughly 80% of them singletons. The rearrangement joins TRBV3-1 (or the pseudogene TRBV3-2) to TRBJ2-1, with TRBD1 identical over 9 bases. This TCR came from an elderly woman with active or convalescent COVID-19. Sample: peripheral blood. CDR3 amino acids: CASTPGQGLYNEQFF. CDR3 sequence (DNA): TGTGCCAGCACCCCGGGACAGGGATTGTACAATGAGCAGTTCTTC.